The 31 T cell receptor beta chains reported below all come from one sample, sequenced in a study of blood T cell repertoires in COVID-19 (dated by TCRdb to 2019 to 2021). The library was produced with the immunoSEQ multiplex PCR assay. Imported from immuneACCESS, the table was reduced by TCRdb to in-frame sequences with V and J called. These copies leave out some clones; in studies compared against another copy, an unresolved V gene accounts for under half, and the cause of the remainder is not known. The sample contains fewer than 450,000 clones, roughly 88% of them found a single time. The ten largest clones take up over 10% of the sample. The sample taken for sequencing was peripheral blood. All receptors come from a woman aged 50 to 60 with COVID-19, enrolled during active disease.

The chain uses TRBV6-5 and TRBJ1-3; maybe TRBD1 (6 bases). Germline assignment: CDR1 MNHEY and CDR2 SVGAGI. The length of the CDR3 is 15 residues. The germline V and J ends were trimmed by 4 bases and 3 bases, with 13 bases remaining between them. The CDR3 here is CASSSRAGVGNTIYF. In DNA, the CDR3 is TGTGCCAGCAGTTCCCGCGCAGGGGTTGGAAACACCATATATTTT.

Regarding this clone: Other DNA sequences within the sample encode an identical CDR3. The rearrangement uses TRBV7-8 and TRBJ1-2; D is undetermined. This CDR3 has 12 residues. The germline V gene has CDR1 SGHVS and CDR2 FQNEAQ. Trimming cost V 3 bases and J 5 bases, with 7 bases left between them. In DNA, the CDR3 is TGTGCCAGCAGCTTCAGAGGGTATGGCTACACCTTC. It yields the protein CASSFRGYGYTF.

J is TRBJ1-2 and V is TRBV7-9; the match to TRBD1 covers 9 bases. Per germline, CDR1 SEHNR and CDR2 FQNEAQ (reference sequence). The CDR3 runs to 13 residues. J lost 14 bases, V lost 4 bases, and 11 bases had no gene match. CDR3 nucleotides: TGTGCCAGCAGCTCAGACACAGGGGGCCCCGGTACCTTC. It codes for CASSSDTGGPGTF.

This clone appeared a single time. V and J are TRBV7-2 and TRBJ2-7, with 7 bases identical to TRBD2. The CDR3 runs to 14 residues. Germline CDR1 SGHTA, CDR2 FQGNSA. The V segment lost 5 bases and the J segment 2 bases; nucleotides outside the gene matches: 6. CDR3 sequence: CASSPRRGTYEQYF. Written as DNA, the CDR3 is TGTGCCAGCAGCCCTAGGCGGGGGACCTACGAGCAGTACTTC. The entire variable domain, with the rest obtained from reference TRBV7-2 and TRBJ2-7, is as follows: GAGVSQSPSNKVTEKGKDVELRCDPISGHTALYWYRQSLGQGLEFLIYFQGNSAPDKSGLPSDRFSAERTGGSVSTLTIQRTQQEDSAVYLCASSPRRGTYEQYFGPGTRLTVT.

J is TRBJ1-1 and V is TRBV3-1 (or the pseudogene TRBV3-2); D gene uncertain. V lost 0 bases and J lost 10, with 9 bases in between. This CDR3 comprises 12 residues. Germline lookup yields CDR1 LGHDT and CDR2 YNNKEL (reference sequence). This chain's CDR3 is CASSQDEGVAFF. CDR3 sequence (DNA): TGTGCCAGCAGCCAAGATGAGGGTGTAGCTTTCTTT.

The V gene is TRBV3-1 (or the pseudogene TRBV3-2), the J gene TRBJ1-3; tentative D call: TRBD1 (6 bases). The V end was cut by 0 bases, the J end by 4 bases, with 10 bases between. This CDR3 is 15 amino acids long. The germline CDR1 and CDR2 sequences are LGHDT and YNNKEL (reference sequence). Here the CDR3 DNA reads TGTGCCAGCAGCCAAGACAGGGGATCAGGAAACACCATATATTTT. Residues: CASSQDRGSGNTIYF.

The chain carries TRBV5-1 and TRBJ2-3; 16 positions agree with TRBD2. The CDR3 covers 19 residues. The junction had 11 bases not matched to a gene; V was cut back by 3 bases and J by 4 bases. CDR1 and CDR2 from the germline V gene are SGHRS and YFSETQ. The CDR3 nucleotides are TGCGCCAGCAGCTCTACACCGGGACTAGCGGGGGGGCCGGCAGATACGCAGTATTTT. Translation: CASSSTPGLAGGPADTQYF. Supplemented by reference TRBV5-1 and TRBJ2-3, the full variable domain reads KAGVTQTPRYLIKTRGQQVTLSCSPISGHRSVSWYQQTPGQGLQFLFEYFSETQRNKGNFPGRFSGRQFSNSRSEMNVSTLELGDSALYLCASSSTPGLAGGPADTQYFGPGTRLTVL.

The rearrangement uses TRBV18 and TRBJ2-7, with D perhaps matching TRBD1 (6 bases). The germline V gene encodes CDR1 KGHSH and CDR2 LQKENI. The V gene lost 6 bases and the J gene lost 2 bases, with 11 bases spanning the gap. The CDR3 has 13 residues. CDR3 DNA: TGTGCCAGCTCGGAGTCAGGGGCCTACGAGCAGTACTTC. It yields the protein CASSESGAYEQYF.

The J gene is TRBJ1-2, the V gene TRBV19; 9 bases line up with TRBD1. Per the germline V gene, CDR1 is LNHDA and CDR2 is SQIVND (reference sequence). After removal of 5 bases from V and 8 bases from J, the junction contained 15 bases not matched to a gene. The CDR3 has 16 amino acids. CDR3 region: CASSGRWTGDARGYTF. CDR3 DNA sequence: TGTGCCAGTAGTGGTAGATGGACAGGGGATGCGCGGGGCTACACCTTC. Using reference TRBV19 and TRBJ1-2 for the parts outside the CDR3, the full variable domain is DGGITQSPKYLFRKEGQNVTLSCEQNLNHDAMYWYRQDPGQGLRLIYYSQIVNDFQKGDIAEGYSVSREKKESFPLTVTSAQKNPTAFYLCASSGRWTGDARGYTFGSGTRLTVV.

The J gene is TRBJ1-2, the V gene TRBV27; D perhaps matches TRBD1 (5 bases). The CDR3 extends over 13 amino acids. V lost 6 bases to trimming and J lost 4 bases, with 12 bases between them. CDR1 MNHEY and CDR2 SMNVEV come from the germline V gene (reference sequence). The CDR3 DNA reads TGTGCCAGCAGCCCCCCAGGGCTCTATGGCTACACCTTC. Translating it yields CASSPPGLYGYTF.

This clone was counted a few times. V gene TRBV27 combines with J gene TRBJ1-2; D unclear. The CDR3 is 15 amino acids. V was cut by 5 bases and J by 8 bases, with 21 bases left in between. From germline, CDR1 is MNHEY and CDR2 SMNVEV (reference sequence). CDR3 loop: CASSGEFGDRRGYTF. The CDR3 coding sequence is TGTGCCAGCAGTGGGGAATTCGGGGATCGTAGGGGCTACACCTTC.

This rearrangement joins TRBV19 to TRBJ2-1; tentative D call: TRBD1 (5 bases). Germline values: CDR1 LNHDA, CDR2 SQIVND (reference sequence). Trimming took 10 bases from V and 6 from J, leaving 13 bases between them. The CDR3 spans 12 residues. In nucleotides, the CDR3 is TGTGCCACCTGGGGCCCTGCCAATGAGCAGTTCTTC. Its translation is CATWGPANEQFF.

The chain combines TRBV2 with TRBJ2-3; possibly TRBD2 for D (5 bases). The CDR3 consists of 16 residues. V lost 2 bases and J lost 6, with 18 bases in between. The germline gives CDR1 SNHLY, CDR2 FYNNEI. Here the CDR3 DNA reads TGTGCCAGCAGTGAAAAACTACTGCGGGCGCGGGATACGCAGTATTTT. Protein: CASSEKLLRARDTQYF.

This clone was seen just once. The chain joins TRBV19 to TRBJ2-1; TRBD2 agrees at 11 bases. The junction had 12 bases not matched to a gene; V was cut back by 5 bases and J by 9 bases. Germline V gives CDR1 LNHDA, CDR2 SQIVND (reference sequence). The CDR3 loop spans 16 amino acids. The CDR3 loop reads CASSPRIAGGYPEQFF. Written as DNA, the CDR3 is TGTGCCAGTAGTCCTAGGATAGCGGGGGGGTACCCTGAGCAGTTCTTC.

The gene calls are TRBV2 and TRBJ2-5; D not resolved. CDR1 SNHLY and CDR2 FYNNEI come from the germline V gene. This CDR3 contains 13 residues. V lost 4 bases to trimming and J lost 1 base, with 7 bases between them. CDR3 in DNA: TGTGCCAGCAGTGCCACGGTCCAAGAGACCCAGTACTTC. It is translated as CASSATVQETQYF.

The count of this clone is one. CDR3 protein: CSVSQGGEAFF. CDR3 DNA sequence: TGCAGCGTTAGCCAGGGGGGAGAAGCTTTCTTT. The rearrangement joins TRBV29-1 to TRBJ1-1; 7 bases are a match to TRBD1. The CDR3 extends over 11 amino acids. V shed 5 bases, J shed 8 bases, and the junction held 5 bases outside the gene matches. In germline, CDR1 is SQVTM, CDR2 ANQGSEA.

On this clone: One end of the junction is discordant with germline, which a read error may explain. The CDR3 nucleotides are TGTGCTAGTAACTCCGGGACAGGGGTAAAACTGTTTTTT. This sequence encodes CASNSGTGVKLFF. This chain connects TRBV19 to TRBJ1-4, with 10 bases identical to TRBD1. This CDR3 comprises 13 residues. The germline V gene has CDR1 LNHDA and CDR2 SQIVND (reference sequence).

The V gene is TRBV7-9, the J gene TRBJ2-5, with TRBD2 matching 8 bases. This CDR3 has 15 residues. Trimming removed 5 bases from V and 4 bases from J; junction bases left unmatched: 9. Germline V gene sequence: CDR1 SEHNR, CDR2 FQNEAQ (reference sequence). The CDR3 is CASSPRPGTRETQYF. The CDR3 DNA is TGTGCCAGCAGCCCTCGACCCGGGACTAGAGAGACCCAGTACTTC. Combining the CDR3 with reference TRBV7-9 and TRBJ2-5 gives the whole variable domain DTGVSQNPRHKITKRGQNVTFRCDPISEHNRLYWYRQTLGQGPEFLTYFQNEAQLEKSRLLSDRFSAERPKGSFSTLEIQRTEQGDSAMYLCASSPRPGTRETQYFGPGTRLLVL.

The rearrangement joins TRBV27 to TRBJ2-1, with 7 bases fitting TRBD2. After removal of 5 bases from V and 0 bases from J, the junction contained 7 bases not matched to a gene. The CDR3 loop spans 16 amino acids. In germline, CDR1 is MNHEY, CDR2 SMNVEV (reference sequence). CDR3 amino acids: CASSTQRGRSYNEQFF. The CDR3, as DNA: TGTGCCAGCAGTACCCAGCGGGGACGCTCCTACAATGAGCAGTTCTTC.

The J gene is TRBJ2-3, the V gene TRBV6-5, with 7 positions matching TRBD1. The germline V gene has CDR1 MNHEY and CDR2 SVGAGI. The V segment lost 9 bases and the J segment 0 bases; nucleotides outside the gene matches: 3. This CDR3 has 13 residues. The CDR3: CASSDRSTDTQYF. CDR3 coding DNA: TGTGCCAGTTCGGACAGGAGCACAGATACGCAGTATTTT.

The chain has TRBV19 and TRBJ2-4; 10 bases match TRBD1. V lost 8 bases, J lost 7 bases, and 5 bases stayed unmatched. Germline V gene data show CDR1 as LNHDA and CDR2 as SQIVND (reference sequence). CDR3 length equals 13 residues. CDR3: CASSDRGQNIQYF. The CDR3 DNA sequence: TGTGCCAGTTCAGACAGGGGGCAGAACATTCAGTACTTC. The full variable domain, its missing parts supplied by reference TRBV19 and TRBJ2-4, is DGGITQSPKYLFRKEGQNVTLSCEQNLNHDAMYWYRQDPGQGLRLIYYSQIVNDFQKGDIAEGYSVSREKKESFPLTVTSAQKNPTAFYLCASSDRGQNIQYFGAGTRLSVL.

This clone was seen more than once but under ten times. The V gene is TRBV19, the J gene TRBJ2-5; 15 nucleotides align to TRBD2. CDR3 length: 16 amino acids. V lost 4 bases and J lost 5; bases outside the gene matches: 5. Germline assignment: CDR1 LNHDA and CDR2 SQIVND (reference sequence). The CDR3 region has the DNA TGTGCCAGTAGTAGTGGGACTAGCGGGGGGATGGAGACCCAGTACTTC. Translating it yields CASSSGTSGGMETQYF.

The V gene is TRBV12-5, the J gene TRBJ2-3; D uncertain. V was shortened by 0 bases and J by 0 bases, with 10 bases between the two germline ends. Germline V CDR1 and CDR2: LGHNT, FRNRAP. The CDR3 sequence is 16 residues long. This CDR3 is CASGLVRAFSTDTQYF. CDR3 DNA sequence: TGTGCTAGTGGTTTGGTACGAGCGTTCAGCACAGATACGCAGTATTTT.

The V gene is TRBV29-1, the J gene TRBJ1-6; tentatively, D is TRBD1 (5 bases). The CDR3 loop spans 13 amino acids. Trimming removed 4 bases from V and 8 bases from J, with 12 bases in between. CDR1 and CDR2 from the germline V gene are SQVTM and ANQGSEA. The chain's CDR3 is CSVGQTLDSPLHF. For the CDR3, the DNA is TGCAGCGTTGGACAGACCCTTGATTCACCCCTCCACTTT.

The chain employs TRBV27 and TRBJ1-2, with D perhaps TRBD1 (5 bases). From germline, CDR1 is MNHEY and CDR2 SMNVEV (reference sequence). V lost 4 bases, J lost 7 bases, and 7 bases lay in between. The CDR3 is 11 amino acids. The CDR3 is CASSSGGGYTF. The CDR3 DNA sequence: TGTGCCAGCAGTTCCGGGGGTGGCTACACCTTC.

V and J are TRBV2 and TRBJ1-5; D possibly corresponds to TRBD1 (5 bases). CDR1 SNHLY and CDR2 FYNNEI come from the germline V gene. V was pared by 7 bases and J by 7 bases, with 17 bases between. The CDR3 runs 14 residues. Here the CDR3 DNA reads TGTGCCAGCAAAGTTTCAACAGGTTCCCAGCCCCAGCATTTT. Translated: CASKVSTGSQPQHF.

This chain links TRBV12-5 with TRBJ1-2; 8 positions match TRBD1. This CDR3 contains 14 residues. Germline lookup yields CDR1 LGHNT and CDR2 FRNRAP. V gave up 4 bases and J gave up 4 bases; unmatched junction bases: 5. Here the CDR3 reads CASGSLGQGYGYTF. The CDR3 nucleotides are TGTGCTAGTGGTTCTCTAGGACAGGGCTATGGCTACACCTTC.

This clone occurred once. This chain uses TRBV3-1 (or the pseudogene TRBV3-2) with TRBJ1-1, with 11 bases lining up with TRBD1. Trimming at V came to 4 bases and at J to 9 bases, leaving 7 bases not matched to a gene. Germline V gene data show CDR1 as LGHDT and CDR2 as YNNKEL (reference sequence). The CDR3 extends over 14 amino acids. The CDR3 region is CASSPEDRGRKAFF. The CDR3 region has the DNA TGTGCCAGCAGCCCCGAGGACAGGGGGCGGAAAGCTTTCTTT.

This chain joins TRBV5-4 and TRBJ2-1, with 8 bases fitting TRBD2. The CDR3 consists of 15 residues. The germline V gene encodes CDR1 SGHNT and CDR2 YYREEE (reference sequence). The junction had 16 bases not matched to a gene; V was cut back by 3 bases and J by 14 bases. The CDR3 protein is CASSSYGAGDLQEFF. CDR3 nucleotides: TGTGCCAGCAGCTCCTATGGAGCGGGGGATCTTCAGGAGTTCTTC. Looking up the rest from reference TRBV5-4 and TRBJ2-1 gives the full variable domain: ETGVTQSPTHLIKTRGQQVTLRCSSQSGHNTVSWYQQALGQGPQFIFQYYREEENGRGNFPPRFSGLQFPNYSSELNVNALELDDSALYLCASSSYGAGDLQEFFGPGTRLTVL.

V is TRBV12-5 and J is TRBJ1-2; D not resolved. This CDR3 spans 13 amino acids. Looked up from germline, CDR1 is LGHNT and CDR2 is FRNRAP. Trimming took off 3 bases at V and 4 bases at J, with 9 bases between the two ends. The CDR3 loop is CASGFGGSYGYTF. The CDR3 region has the DNA TGTGCTAGTGGTTTTGGAGGCTCCTATGGCTACACCTTC. Based on the CDR3 plus reference TRBV12-5 and TRBJ1-2, the full variable domain is DARVTQTPRHKVTEMGQEVTMRCQPILGHNTVFWYRQTMMQGLELLAYFRNRAPLDDSGMPKDRFSAEMPDATLATLKIQPSEPRDSAVYFCASGFGGSYGYTFGSGTRLTVV.

The chain uses TRBV7-2 and TRBJ2-7, with TRBD2 matching 7 bases. The trim removed 5 bases at V and 2 bases at J, leaving 6 bases unmatched. This CDR3 has 14 amino acids. CDR1 is SGHTA and CDR2 is FQGNSA in the germline V gene. CDR3 DNA sequence: TGTGCCAGCAGCCGGCAGCGGGGCACCTACGAGCAGTACTTC. Translation gives CASSRQRGTYEQYF.